The entry below describes one TCR beta chain. Recruited during active infection, patients (from Seattle) were subsequently followed longitudinally. Original processing methods: Estimated nucleated cell counts came from reference gene primer amplification. Data came from immunoSEQ multiplex PCR; TCRdb stores just in-frame clones and leaves some out. D and trimming were read from the DNA, whereas the V and J calls and clone size are those reported in that table. The data show about 11,000 clones, 70% to 85% seen once. The germline CDR1 and CDR2 sequences are MDHEN and SYDVKM. This CDR3 spans 12 amino acids. Trimming took off 7 bases at V and 8 bases at J, with 14 bases between the two ends. The data originate from a study of blood T cell repertoires in COVID-19. Study background: From the United States, Italy and Spain came samples of acute and convalescent COVID-19. Nucleic acid was either cDNA or gDNA, and it came from T cells, B-cell-depleted T cells, or PBMCs.

The sequencing sample was made of peripheral blood. The V and J genes are TRBV28 and TRBJ1-2; D is unclear. This clonotype was obtained from a man aged 55 to 70 with COVID-19, enrolled during active disease. This chain's CDR3 is CASITYRGGYTF. CDR3 coding DNA: TGTGCCAGCATCACCTACCGGGGAGGCTACACCTTC.